This T cell receptor (beta chain) comes out of a study of OX40 agonist ivuxolimab in advanced cancers. Study-wide context: Ivuxolimab, which targeted the costimulatory receptor OX40 (CD134), was an agonistic, fully human IgG2 monoclonal antibody. The monotherapy dose-escalation portion (N of about 49 patients) of the phase I ivuxolimab trial is reported in the paper. The dose-escalation cohort was about 83% male with a mean age of 60 years, ranging from roughly 23 to 90. Partial responses were achieved by three dose-escalation patients, of whom one had hepatocellular carcinoma and two had cutaneous melanoma. Patients were allowed to have had prior anti-PD-1, anti-PD-L1 or anti-CTLA-4 therapy, and approximately 39% of the dose-escalation patients had been treated with checkpoint inhibitors. Among the roughly 52 dose-escalation patients, 19 had hepatocellular carcinoma, roughly 15 melanoma, 9 renal cell carcinoma and 9 head and neck cancer. Intravenous ivuxolimab was administered to patients every 2 weeks at six dose levels: 0.01, 0.1, 0.3, 1.5, 3 and 10 mg/kg. Peripheral TCRbeta sequencing was intended to test whether TCR sequence diversity was altered and clonal T-cell expansion was caused by ivuxolimab. Broader findings and caveats from the paper: After ivuxolimab, CD8+ T cells had more expanded clones than CD4+ T cells on average. At doses of 0.1 to 3.0 mg/kg, clonal expansion of both CD4+ and CD8+ T cells in blood was seen between baseline and week 6. Low levels of normalized T-cell clonal expansion were also shown by some nonresponding patients. In the 0.1-3.0 mg/kg groups, partial responders had among the lowest normalized peripheral clonal expansion, particularly in CD8+ T cells. The antigen specificity of the clonally expanded peripheral T cells was not determined.

Patients with a history of autoimmune disease or receiving systemic immunosuppression were excluded from the trial. In every dose cohort, peripheral blood was drawn for TCR sequencing at baseline, cycle 4 day 1, and cycle 7 day 1. Samples were obtained from an open-label, multicenter, first-in-human phase I dose-escalation trial of ivuxolimab. Adults with locally advanced or metastatic head and neck squamous cell, hepatocellular, melanoma or renal cell carcinoma were enrolled in the trial. CD4+ and CD8+ T cells were sorted separately from peripheral blood before TCR sequencing. The V end loses 8 bases and the J end loses 3 bases, and a stretch of 18 bases separates them. The germline V gene yields MNHEY for CDR1 and SVGAGI for CDR2. Including cysteine and phenylalanine, the CDR3 has 15 amino acids. Left in the record is the CDR3 DNA by itself, 45 bases read in frame from the first base. With regard to this clone: No cognate antigen has been identified for it. No quality values exist for individual bases; no much larger clone is one base distant.

Genomic DNA was extracted from sorted cells for sequencing of the TCRbeta CDR3 region. The immunoSEQ Assay was used for sequencing of TCRbeta CDR3 regions. In its TCRdb copy, this immuneACCESS table keeps in-frame sequences only and misses some clones. Where compared with another copy, unresolved V genes explain less than half of these, and the others have no known cause. In this sample the table shows around 56,000 clones, around nine tenths of which occur a single time. In total, the top ten clones hold approximately 0.99% of the sample. The source is an adult with an advanced solid tumor such as melanoma, head and neck, liver or kidney cancer. This receptor chain uses TRBV6-5 and TRBJ2-3; a tentative D call is TRBD2 (6 bases match). Material: CD4+ or CD8+ T cells sorted from blood, obtained in a trial of the OX40 agonist ivuxolimab. The sequenced DNA: TGTGCCAGCGGTCAGGGAGGTCGAGGTACAGATACGCAGTATTTT. Its translation is CASGQGGRGTDTQYF.